This is a list of T cell receptor beta chains from one sample in a study of shared T cell receptors in the human thymus. Profiling relied on immunoSEQ multiplex PCR, and the TCRdb table lists in-frame clones only, not all of them. Among roughly 550,000 clones listed, 70% to 80% were seen once. These data also formed part of another study, on human thymus T cells.

What was sequenced was thymocytes. All receptors derive from a boy younger than two with a congenital heart defect. CDR3s include the opening cysteine and the closing phenylalanine or tryptophan. The D gene is left open where the match is weak. Clone size is shown for a subset of rows, as once, few, many or a class of expanded clone.

V gene	CDR3 length	clone size	D gene	J gene	CDR3 protein	CDR3 DNA
TRBV4-3	17	-	-	TRBJ2-7	CASSQDSNRVRSYEQYF	TGCGCCAGCAGCCAAGATAGTAACAGGGTACGCTCCTACGAGCAGTACTTC
TRBV7-3	17	-	TRBD2	TRBJ2-1	CASSRHTGLAAGNEQFF	TGTGCCAGCAGCAGACACACGGGACTAGCGGCGGGGAATGAGCAGTTCTTC
TRBV7-9	12	few	-	TRBJ2-4	CAVQSGTNIQYF	TGTGCCGTCCAGAGCGGTACAAACATTCAGTACTTC
TRBV5-1	15	-	TRBD2	TRBJ2-1	CASSLVASGSHEQFF	TGCGCCAGCAGCTTAGTGGCTAGCGGGAGCCATGAGCAGTTCTTC
TRBV27	16	-	-	TRBJ1-1	CASYRRAKTMNTEAFF	TGTGCCAGCTATAGGAGAGCAAAGACTATGAACACTGAAGCTTTCTTT
TRBV15	14	-	TRBD1	TRBJ2-7	CATSIQGTGYEQYF	TGTGCCACCAGCATCCAGGGGACAGGCTACGAGCAGTACTTC
TRBV6-1	15	-	TRBD1	TRBJ2-1	CASSTRTGSADEQFF	TGTGCCAGCAGTACAAGGACAGGTTCAGCGGATGAGCAGTTCTTC
TRBV20-1	11	-	-	TRBJ2-1	CSPPGVDEQFF	TGCAGTCCGCCGGGGGTTGATGAGCAGTTCTTC
TRBV15	17	-	TRBD1	TRBJ1-1	CATSRPGQGWLRTEAFF	TGTGCCACCAGCAGACCGGGACAGGGATGGTTGAGAACTGAAGCTTTCTTT
TRBV14	17	-	-	TRBJ1-2	CASSHPRRTPRDYGYTF	TGTGCCAGCAGCCACCCACGTAGGACTCCGAGGGACTATGGCTACACCTTC
TRBV19	16	-	-	TRBJ1-2	CASRQPGHPEKDGYTF	TGTGCCAGTAGACAACCGGGACATCCTGAGAAGGATGGCTACACCTTC
TRBV6-5	15	-	-	TRBJ1-2	CASSTLTGPVYGYTF	TGTGCCAGCAGTACTCTCACAGGACCTGTCTATGGCTACACCTTC
TRBV7-6	15	-	-	TRBJ2-2	CASRPDTGYTGELFF	TGTGCCAGCAGACCAGATACCGGGTACACCGGGGAGCTGTTTTTT
TRBV9	17	-	-	TRBJ2-2	CASSVEGGPDNTGELFF	TGTGCCAGCAGCGTAGAAGGGGGTCCTGATAACACCGGGGAGCTGTTTTTT
TRBV7-8	14	-	TRBD1	TRBJ1-2	CASSPKDRSYGYTF	TGTGCCAGCAGCCCAAAGGACAGGAGCTATGGCTACACCTTC
TRBV7-8	14	once	TRBD1	TRBJ2-4	CASSLVGTGNIQYF	TGTGCCAGCAGCTTAGTCGGGACAGGGAACATTCAGTACTTC
TRBV27	15	-	-	TRBJ2-1	CASSFSGMVHNEQFF	TGTGCCAGCAGTTTTTCAGGGATGGTACACAATGAGCAGTTCTTC
TRBV7-4	15	-	-	TRBJ1-2	CASSRGQPPVYGYTF	TGTGCCAGCAGCCGCGGACAGCCCCCGGTCTATGGCTACACCTTC
TRBV5-5	17	-	TRBD1	TRBJ2-3	CASSTGTGGTSTDTQYF	TGTGCCAGCAGCACGGGGACAGGGGGAACTAGCACAGATACGCAGTATTTT
TRBV9	16	once	TRBD2	TRBJ2-2	CASSVSRGVHTGELFF	TGTGCCAGCAGCGTCTCCCGGGGGGTTCACACCGGGGAGCTGTTTTTT
TRBV27	15	-	TRBD1	TRBJ2-3	CASSSGQGRQDTQYF	TGTGCCAGCAGTTCCGGACAGGGGCGACAAGATACGCAGTATTTT
TRBV11-1	18	-	TRBD2	TRBJ2-3	CASSLESASGDRADTQYF	TGTGCCAGCAGCTTAGAGTCGGCTAGCGGGGATCGAGCAGATACGCAGTATTTT
TRBV6-6	14	-	TRBD1	TRBJ2-7	CASRFRDRGFEQYF	TGTGCCAGCCGTTTCCGGGACAGGGGGTTCGAGCAGTACTTC
TRBV7-6	13	-	-	TRBJ2-3	CASSFGVPDTQYF	TGTGCCAGCAGCTTTGGAGTCCCCGATACGCAGTATTTT
TRBV9	18	-	TRBD2	TRBJ2-1	CASSVLSSGRSDYNEQFF	TGTGCCAGCAGCGTATTATCTAGCGGGAGGTCCGACTACAATGAGCAGTTCTTC
TRBV27	14	-	TRBD1	TRBJ2-1	CASSRQGAYNEQFF	TGTGCCAGCAGCCGACAGGGGGCGTACAATGAGCAGTTCTTC
TRBV10-3	13	-	TRBD2	TRBJ2-7	CAISGLAGDEQYF	TGTGCCATCAGCGGACTAGCGGGAGACGAGCAGTACTTC
TRBV14	13	-	-	TRBJ1-2	CASSHRTVLGYTF	TGTGCCAGCAGCCACAGGACAGTCTTGGGCTACACCTTC